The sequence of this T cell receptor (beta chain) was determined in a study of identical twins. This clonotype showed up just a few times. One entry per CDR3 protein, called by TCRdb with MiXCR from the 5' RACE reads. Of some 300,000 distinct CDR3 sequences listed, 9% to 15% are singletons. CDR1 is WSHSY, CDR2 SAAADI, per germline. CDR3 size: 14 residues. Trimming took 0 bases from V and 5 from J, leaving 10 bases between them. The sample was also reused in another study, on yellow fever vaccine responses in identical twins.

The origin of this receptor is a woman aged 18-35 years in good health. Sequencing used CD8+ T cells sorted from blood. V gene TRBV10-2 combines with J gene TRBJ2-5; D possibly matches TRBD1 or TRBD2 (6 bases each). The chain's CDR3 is CASSESRGRETQYF. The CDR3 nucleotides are TGCGCCAGCAGTGAGTCGAGGGGGAGGGAGACCCAGTACTTC.